What follows are 32 T cell receptor beta chains derived from one specimen sequenced in a study of post-analysis software for immune sequencing data. Which antigens these TCRs recognize remains unknown. Carried by the TCR beta cDNA libraries were unique molecular identifiers. TCRdb re-derived calls from the PCR reads in MiXCR, one entry per CDR3 protein. The sample shows around 400,000 distinct CDR3 sequences, roughly 30% of them seen only once. Findings and caveats of the study: Among roughly 5 TRBV segments more frequent in patients than controls were TRBV5-6, TRBV5-1 and TRBV20-1.

The source material was blood. The receptors were sampled from a girl aged 5 to 17 with multiple sclerosis.

CDR3 loop: CASSFADKDTQYF. The CDR3, as DNA: TGTGCCAGCAGCTTTGCAGACAAAGATACGCAGTATTTT. The V call is TRBV6-4, the J call TRBJ2-3; D remains ambiguous. From germline, CDR1 is MRHNA and CDR2 SNTAGT. The CDR3 is 13 residues long. The ends were cut back, 6 bases at V and 5 bases at J, with 12 bases in the middle.

This clonotype was counted at least ten times. V and J are TRBV12-3 or TRBV12-4 and TRBJ1-2; TRBD1 matches 9 bases. This CDR3 is built from 12 residues. Trimming removed 8 bases from V and 4 bases from J; junction bases left unmatched: 2. DNA for the CDR3: TGTGCCAGCGGGACAGGGCCCTATGGCTACACCTTC. This translates into CASGTGPYGYTF.

This clonotype is a singleton in its sample. The genes are TRBV5-1 and TRBJ2-5; D gene uncertain. V was clipped by 4 bases and J by 2 bases, with 15 bases between them. The CDR3 has 15 residues. Germline CDR1 SGHRS, CDR2 YFSETQ. The DNA of the CDR3 is TGCGCCAGCAGCCCTGCAATACGGGCTCAAGAGACCCAGTACTTC. It codes for CASSPAIRAQETQYF.

The chain joins TRBV12-3 or TRBV12-4 to TRBJ1-1; D is ambiguous. The CDR3 consists of 14 residues. V was shortened by 0 bases and J by 6 bases, with 11 bases between the two germline ends. The CDR3 DNA follows: TGTGCCAGCAGTTTAGCTTCTGGACGGGCTGAAGCTTTCTTT. Translation gives CASSLASGRAEAFF.

J is TRBJ2-7 and V is TRBV21-1; the table's D call of TRBD1 was not tested on the DNA. TRBV21-1 is shown as a pseudogene. The CDR3 totals 15 residues. Here the CDR3 reads CASSPGGSSPYEQYF. The CDR3 DNA follows: TGTGCCAGCAGCCCAGGGGGCAGTAGCCCATACGAGCAGTACTTC.

J is TRBJ2-3 and V is TRBV6-1, with 8 bases identical to TRBD2. Germline lookup yields CDR1 MNHNS and CDR2 SASEGT. V shed 7 bases and J 2 bases; nucleotides not matched to a gene: 17. This CDR3 is built from 18 residues. The CDR3 sequence is CASITVGGGNIDTDTQYF. The CDR3 nucleotides are TGTGCCAGCATCACCGTCGGGGGGGGCAATATAGACACAGATACGCAGTATTTT.

This clonotype was picked up many times. The chain links TRBV18 to TRBJ2-5; 7 bases agree with TRBD1. Germline V gene sequence: CDR1 KGHSH, CDR2 LQKENI. V shed 8 bases and J 2 bases; nucleotides not matched to a gene: 5. The CDR3 loop spans 13 amino acids. CDR3: CASSSGQQETQYF. The CDR3 coding sequence is TGTGCCAGCAGTTCGGGACAGCAAGAGACCCAGTACTTC.

This clonotype was seen a few times. This chain links TRBV6-4 with TRBJ2-7, with a tentative D call TRBD1 (5 bases). Germline lookup yields CDR1 MRHNA and CDR2 SNTAGT. The V end lost 3 bases, the J end lost 1 base, and 19 bases lay between the germline ends. The CDR3 contains 17 residues. This CDR3 is CASSELRRQRMSYEQYF. DNA of the CDR3: TGTGCCAGCAGTGAACTCCGTAGACAGCGTATGTCCTACGAGCAGTACTTC.

This clonotype has ten or more counts. This sequence joins TRBV7-2 and TRBJ1-6; 11 bases are shared with TRBD1. CDR3 length: 15 amino acids. The V gene's germline CDR1 is SGHTA and CDR2 FQGNSA. The trim removed 5 bases at V and 7 bases at J, leaving 4 bases unmatched. CDR3 DNA: TGTGCCAGCAGCCCACGGACAGGGGGCAATTCACCCCTCCACTTT. This codes for CASSPRTGGNSPLHF.

The V gene is TRBV3-1, the J gene TRBJ2-1; TRBD2 matches at 7 bases. V was clipped by 7 bases and J by 8 bases; unmatched bases: 8. From germline, CDR1 is LGHDT and CDR2 YNNKEL (reference sequence). This CDR3 comprises 13 residues. This CDR3 reads CASTLSSGHEQFF. The CDR3 DNA reads as TGTGCCAGCACCCTGAGTAGCGGGCATGAGCAGTTCTTC.

As concerns this clonotype: At one end, the junction sequence differs from germline, possibly due to a read error. V usage is TRBV7-9 and J usage is TRBJ1-4; TRBD1 might be the D (5 bases). From germline, CDR1 is SEHNR and CDR2 FQNEAQ (reference sequence). The CDR3 has 15 residues. The CDR3 is CASSRWSRVNEKRFF. CDR3 DNA sequence: TGTGCCAGCAGCAGATGGTCCAGGGTTAATGAAAAACGGTTTTTT.

This clonotype was seen at least ten times. The chain has TRBV6-5 and TRBJ2-3; 9 nucleotides match TRBD1. The CDR3 has 13 amino acids. J lost 7 bases, V lost 6 bases, and 5 bases had no gene match. The germline V gene encodes CDR1 MNHEY and CDR2 SVGAGI. The CDR3 loop is CASRTGGAYTQYF. CDR3 DNA sequence: TGTGCCAGCAGAACAGGGGGCGCTTATACGCAGTATTTT.

V is TRBV5-1 and J is TRBJ2-3; 7 nucleotides line up with TRBD2. This CDR3 comprises 15 residues. In germline, CDR1 is SGHRS, CDR2 YFSETQ. Trimming cost V 3 bases and J 5 bases; bases outside gene matches: 9. CDR3 DNA sequence: TGCGCCAGCAGCTCCCTCACCCTAGCGGAAGATACGCAGTATTTT. Translating it yields CASSSLTLAEDTQYF.

This clonotype showed up just a few times. This rearrangement joins TRBV7-8 to TRBJ1-5; the D is unclear. The CDR3 is made up of 15 amino acids. The germline V and J ends were trimmed by 0 bases and 4 bases, with 10 bases remaining between them. CDR1 is SGHVS and CDR2 is FQNEAQ in the germline V gene. The CDR3: CASSLAPSLNQPQHF. The CDR3 DNA is TGTGCCAGCAGCTTAGCTCCCTCACTTAATCAGCCCCAGCATTTT.

The chain combines TRBV7-9 with TRBJ2-6; D remains unclear. The V gene's germline CDR1 is SEHNR and CDR2 FQNEAQ (reference sequence). The CDR3 is made up of 16 amino acids. Trimming shortened V by 3 bases and J by 2 bases, and 11 bases separated the two germline ends. The CDR3 DNA follows: TGTGCCAGCAGCTTGATACCTAGGGCTGGGGCCAACGTCCTGACTTTC. It is translated as CASSLIPRAGANVLTF.

The chain carries TRBV11-2 and TRBJ2-1; 7 bases map to TRBD2. Germline CDR1 and CDR2: SGHAT and FQNNGV. The CDR3 spans 16 residues. V lost 1 base, J lost 2 bases, and 5 bases stayed unmatched. CDR3 sequence: CASSLVSSGAYNEQFF. In DNA form, the CDR3 reads TGTGCCAGCAGCTTAGTATCTAGCGGCGCCTACAATGAGCAGTTCTTC.

This clonotype showed up just a few times. The genes are TRBV7-9 and TRBJ2-7, with D unresolved. Germline V CDR1 and CDR2: SEHNR, FQNEAQ (reference sequence). The ends were cut back, 3 bases at V and 3 bases at J, with 6 bases in the middle. The CDR3 consists of 12 residues. CDR3: CASSFRSYEQYF. The CDR3 nucleotides read TGTGCCAGCAGCTTTCGGAGCTACGAGCAGTACTTC.

The chain uses TRBV12-3 or TRBV12-4 and TRBJ2-1; TRBD1 aligns across 9 bases. The CDR3 extends over 16 amino acids. Germline trimming cut 4 bases from V and 3 bases from J; bases unmatched to any gene: 7. The CDR3 is CASSSFRDRDYNEQFF. The CDR3 DNA sequence: TGTGCCAGCAGTTCGTTCCGGGACAGGGACTACAATGAGCAGTTCTTC.

This chain uses TRBV5-6 with TRBJ2-7; 7 bases are shared with TRBD2. The J call is doubtful: the DNA matches TRBJ2-5 better. CDR3 length equals 16 residues. Looked up from germline, CDR1 is SGHDT and CDR2 is YYEEEE. CDR3 DNA sequence: TGTGCCAGCAGCTTGGGGTGGACGGGAGGACAAGAGACCCAGTACTTC. Translation: CASSLGWTGGQETQYF.

The chain carries TRBV24-1 and TRBJ2-3; 8 bases are a match to TRBD2. The CDR3 totals 15 residues. CDR1 and CDR2 (germline): KGHDR, SFDVKD. The trim removed 5 bases at V and 1 base at J, leaving 4 bases unmatched. The CDR3 sequence: CATSAISGGTDTQYF. CDR3 DNA sequence: TGTGCCACCAGTGCTATTAGCGGGGGCACAGATACGCAGTATTTT.

V usage is TRBV5-1 and J usage is TRBJ2-7, with D unclear. V was cut by 7 bases and J by 9 bases, with 17 bases left in between. Germline assignment: CDR1 SGHRS and CDR2 YFSETQ. The CDR3 has 12 amino acids. The CDR3 coding sequence is TGCGCCAGCGGGGATGAATGGGCCGGGCAGTACTTC. Its protein product is CASGDEWAGQYF.

In the case of this clonotype: A much larger clonotype is one base distant, so this may be a read error. This sequence joins TRBV29-1 and TRBJ2-5, with 11 nucleotides matching TRBD2. This CDR3 contains 13 residues. V trimming: 7 bases; J trimming: 5 bases; junction bases outside the gene matches: 6. Per the germline V gene, CDR1 is SQVTM and CDR2 is ANQGSEA. The CDR3 DNA is TGCAGCGGCACAATAGCGGGGGGGGAGACCCAGTACTTC. Protein product: CSGTIAGGETQYF.

Of note for this clonotype: Sequence at one end of the junction differs from germline and may be a read error. The chain combines TRBV27 with TRBJ2-3; TRBD2 matches at 8 bases. CDR1 and CDR2 from the germline V gene are MNHEY and SMNVEV (reference sequence). CDR3 length equals 14 residues. The CDR3 region has the DNA TGTGCCTGCAGTTGCGGGGGGTGGACAGATACGCAGTATTTT. Its protein product is CACSCGGWTDTQYF.

The chain links TRBV5-5 to TRBJ2-7; 8 bases map to TRBD1. V was clipped by 2 bases and J by 4 bases; unmatched bases: 8. Germline V gene sequence: CDR1 SGHKS, CDR2 YYEKEE (reference sequence). This CDR3 contains 15 residues. CDR3 sequence (DNA): TGTGCCAGCAGCTTTTCCGGGACAGGAAGGTACGAGCAGTACTTC. Amino acids: CASSFSGTGRYEQYF.

The gene calls are TRBV7-2 and TRBJ2-1; 7 bases are shared with TRBD1. The germline CDR1 and CDR2 sequences are SGHTA and FQGNSA. V was pared by 5 bases and J by 3 bases, with 10 bases of the junction left unmatched. This CDR3 comprises 16 residues. CDR3 coding DNA: TGTGCCAGCAGCACCACCGGGACAGTTCTCTACAATGAGCAGTTCTTC. This encodes CASSTTGTVLYNEQFF.

This clonotype appeared a few times. The rearrangement joins TRBV24-1 to TRBJ2-7, with 9 bases that match TRBD1. Losses at the gene ends were 4 bases for V and 7 bases for J; bases not matched to a gene: 10. The CDR3 runs 15 residues. CDR1 is KGHDR and CDR2 is SFDVKD in the germline V gene. The CDR3, as DNA: TGTGCCACCAGTGAACCCACAGGGGGCTCGGGAGAGCAGTACTTC. This translates into CATSEPTGGSGEQYF.

The rearrangement joins TRBV5-1 to TRBJ2-2; possible D gene TRBD2, 6 bases. Germline-derived CDR1 and CDR2 are SGHRS and YFSETQ. The CDR3 spans 15 residues. Trimming took off 0 bases at V and 6 bases at J, with 12 bases between the two ends. The CDR3 region is CASSLGVGTPGELFF. The CDR3 DNA reads as TGCGCCAGCAGCTTGGGTGTCGGGACTCCCGGGGAGCTGTTTTTT.

The rearrangement links TRBV5-1 to TRBJ2-1; D might be TRBD2 (7 bases). V was clipped by 8 bases and J by 10 bases, with 10 bases between them. Germline V gives CDR1 SGHRS, CDR2 YFSETQ. The CDR3 has 10 residues. The CDR3 sequence: CARGGREQFF. As DNA, the CDR3 is TGCGCCAGGGGGGGGCGGGAGCAGTTCTTC.

Comments on this clonotype: Sequence at one end of the junction differs from germline and may be a read error. This chain connects TRBV4-3 to TRBJ1-4; 7 bases align to TRBD1. The CDR3 extends over 17 amino acids. CDR1 and CDR2 from the germline V gene are LGHNA and YSLEER. Here the CDR3 reads CARSPGTDLATNEKLFF. The CDR3 DNA reads TGCGCCCGCAGCCCCGGGACAGACCTTGCAACTAATGAAAAACTGTTTTTT.

The sample holds a few counts of this clonotype. This sequence joins TRBV20-1 and TRBJ2-1, with 7 positions matching TRBD1. Germline V lookup: CDR1 DFQATT, CDR2 SNEGSKA (reference sequence). The trim removed 1 base at V and 0 bases at J, leaving 6 bases unmatched. The CDR3 runs 16 residues. CDR3 nucleotides: TGCAGTGCTAGAGGATATACAGGGGTCTCCTACAATGAGCAGTTCTTC. It is translated as CSARGYTGVSYNEQFF.

A note on this clonotype: The junction and the germline gene differ at one end; a read error may be behind it. The chain employs TRBV3-1 and TRBJ2-7; D remains unclear. The CDR3 contains 15 residues. In germline, CDR1 is LGHDT, CDR2 YNNKEL (reference sequence). CDR3 nucleotide sequence: TGTGCCAGCGGCCAAGACCCCCTACCTTCCTACGAGCAGTACTTC. Protein sequence: CASGQDPLPSYEQYF.

The chain joins TRBV4-3 to TRBJ2-3, with a tentative D call TRBD2 (6 bases). The CDR3 has 15 residues. CDR1 and CDR2 (germline): LGHNA, YSLEER. Trimming removed 0 bases from V and 5 bases from J, with 12 bases in between. CDR3 coding DNA: TGCGCCAGCAGCCAAGATCCGGGGGTGATAGATACGCAGTATTTT. Its protein is CASSQDPGVIDTQYF.